The 2 T cell receptor beta chains below all came from one sample that was sequenced in a study of blood T cell repertoires in COVID-19. Sequencing was performed with immunoSEQ multiplex PCR; in TCRdb, only in-frame clones are kept and a portion is missing. The table lists tens of thousands of clones, 78% of them singletons. The sequencing input was peripheral blood. The receptor set was obtained from a man aged 60 to 75 with COVID-19, enrolled during active disease.

This chain links TRBV2 with TRBJ2-2; 8 bases line up with TRBD1. Germline V gene sequence: CDR1 SNHLY, CDR2 FYNNEI. V shed 4 bases, J shed 6 bases, and the junction held 1 base outside the gene matches. This CDR3 is 13 amino acids long. CDR3 protein: CASSARGPGELFF. For the CDR3, the DNA is TGTGCCAGCAGTGCCAGGGGGCCCGGGGAGCTGTTTTTT.

This chain links TRBV6-5 with TRBJ1-2; no reliable D call. The V gene's germline CDR1 is MNHEY and CDR2 SVGAGI. Trimming shortened V by 1 base and J by 8 bases, and 14 bases separated the two germline ends. This CDR3 region has 14 residues. CDR3 residues: CASSYFDHRGGYTF. The CDR3 DNA is TGTGCCAGCAGTTACTTCGACCACCGGGGAGGCTACACCTTC.